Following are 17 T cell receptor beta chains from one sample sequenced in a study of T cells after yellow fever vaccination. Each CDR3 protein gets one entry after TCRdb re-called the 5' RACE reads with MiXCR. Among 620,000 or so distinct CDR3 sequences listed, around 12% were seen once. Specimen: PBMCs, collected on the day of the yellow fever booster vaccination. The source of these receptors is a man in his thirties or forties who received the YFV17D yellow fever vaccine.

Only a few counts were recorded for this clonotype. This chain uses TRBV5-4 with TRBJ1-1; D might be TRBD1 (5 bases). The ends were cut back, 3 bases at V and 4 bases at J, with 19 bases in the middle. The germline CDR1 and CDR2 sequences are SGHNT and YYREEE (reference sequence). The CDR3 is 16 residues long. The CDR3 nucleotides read TGTGCCAGCAGCTCCGTCCCTTCGACAGTCTTCACTGAAGCTTTCTTT. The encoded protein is CASSSVPSTVFTEAFF.

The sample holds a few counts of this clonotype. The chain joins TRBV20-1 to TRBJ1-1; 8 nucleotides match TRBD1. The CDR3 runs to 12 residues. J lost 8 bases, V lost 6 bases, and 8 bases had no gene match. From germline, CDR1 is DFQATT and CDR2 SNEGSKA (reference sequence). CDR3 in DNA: TGCAGTGCACCAACTTCAGGGGGCGAAGCTTTCTTT. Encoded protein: CSAPTSGGEAFF.

As DNA, the CDR3 is TGTGCCAGCACCCTTAGCGGGGGGTACGAGCAGTACTTC. Protein sequence: CASTLSGGYEQYF. This chain connects TRBV11-2 to TRBJ2-7; 10 bases map to TRBD2. Per germline, CDR1 SGHAT and CDR2 FQNNGV. J lost 4 bases, V lost 7 bases, and 4 bases had no gene match. This CDR3 is built from 13 residues.

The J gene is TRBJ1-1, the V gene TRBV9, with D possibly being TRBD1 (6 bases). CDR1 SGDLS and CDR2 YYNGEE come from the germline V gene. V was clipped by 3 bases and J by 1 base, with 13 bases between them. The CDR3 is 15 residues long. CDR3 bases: TGTGCCAGCAGCGAACTGGGACAAGGGAACACTGAAGCTTTCTTT. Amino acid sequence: CASSELGQGNTEAFF.

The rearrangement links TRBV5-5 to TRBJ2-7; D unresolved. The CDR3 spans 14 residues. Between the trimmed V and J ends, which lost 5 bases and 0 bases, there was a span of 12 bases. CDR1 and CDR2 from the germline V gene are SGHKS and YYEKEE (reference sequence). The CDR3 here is CASSILTDSYEQYF. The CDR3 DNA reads TGTGCCAGCAGTATCCTCACTGACTCCTACGAGCAGTACTTC.

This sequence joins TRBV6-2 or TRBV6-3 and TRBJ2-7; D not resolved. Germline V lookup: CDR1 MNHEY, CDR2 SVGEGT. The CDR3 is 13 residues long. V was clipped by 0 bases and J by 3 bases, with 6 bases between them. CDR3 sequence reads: CASSYSMGYEQYF. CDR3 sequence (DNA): TGTGCCAGCAGTTACTCGATGGGCTACGAGCAGTACTTC.

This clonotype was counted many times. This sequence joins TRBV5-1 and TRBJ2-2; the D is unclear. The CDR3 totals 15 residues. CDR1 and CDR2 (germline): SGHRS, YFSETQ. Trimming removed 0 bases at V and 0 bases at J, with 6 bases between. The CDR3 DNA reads TGCGCCAGCAGCTTGGTTGCGACGAACACCGGGGAGCTGTTTTTT. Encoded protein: CASSLVATNTGELFF.

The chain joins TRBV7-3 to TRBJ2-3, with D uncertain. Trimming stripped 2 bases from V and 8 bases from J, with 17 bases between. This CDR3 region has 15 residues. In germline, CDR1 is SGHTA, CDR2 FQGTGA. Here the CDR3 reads CASSLGRAAHGTQYF. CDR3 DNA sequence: TGTGCCAGCAGCTTAGGTCGGGCGGCCCACGGTACGCAGTATTTT.

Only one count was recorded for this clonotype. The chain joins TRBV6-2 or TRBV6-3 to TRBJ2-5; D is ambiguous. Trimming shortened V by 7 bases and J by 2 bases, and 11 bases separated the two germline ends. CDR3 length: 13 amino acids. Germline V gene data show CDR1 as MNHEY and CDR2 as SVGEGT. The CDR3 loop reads CASIGPEQETQYF. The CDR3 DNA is TGTGCCAGCATTGGCCCAGAGCAAGAGACCCAGTACTTC.

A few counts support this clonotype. The CDR3: CASTSHPISGSSYNEQFF. For the CDR3, the DNA is TGTGCCAGCACCTCTCACCCGATAAGCGGGAGCTCCTACAATGAGCAGTTCTTC. The genes are TRBV11-2 and TRBJ2-1; 8 positions match TRBD2. Per germline, CDR1 SGHAT and CDR2 FQNNGV. The CDR3 contains 18 residues. The V gene end was trimmed by 7 bases and the J gene end by 0 bases; junction bases not matched to a gene: 14.

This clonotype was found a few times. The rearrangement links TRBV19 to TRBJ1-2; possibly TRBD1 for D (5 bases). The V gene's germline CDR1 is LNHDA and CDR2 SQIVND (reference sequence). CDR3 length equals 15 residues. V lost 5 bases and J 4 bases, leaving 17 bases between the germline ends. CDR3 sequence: CASSPTPGQAYGYTF. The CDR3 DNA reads TGTGCCAGTAGTCCGACCCCAGGACAAGCCTATGGCTACACCTTC.

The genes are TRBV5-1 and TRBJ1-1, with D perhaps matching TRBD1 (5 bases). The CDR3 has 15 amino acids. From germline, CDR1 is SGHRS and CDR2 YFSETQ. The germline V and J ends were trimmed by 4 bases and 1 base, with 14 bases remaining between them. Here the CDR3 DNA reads TGCGCCAGCAGCACCGATCTCGGGGCGAACACTGAAGCTTTCTTT. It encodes CASSTDLGANTEAFF. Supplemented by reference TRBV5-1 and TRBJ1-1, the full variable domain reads KAGVTQTPRYLIKTRGQQVTLSCSPISGHRSVSWYQQTPGQGLQFLFEYFSETQRNKGNFPGRFSGRQFSNSRSEMNVSTLELGDSALYLCASSTDLGANTEAFFGQGTRLTVV.

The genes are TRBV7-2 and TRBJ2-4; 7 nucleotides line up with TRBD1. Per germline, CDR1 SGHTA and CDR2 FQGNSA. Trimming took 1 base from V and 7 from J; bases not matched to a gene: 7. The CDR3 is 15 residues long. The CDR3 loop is CASSLGQGGLNIQYF. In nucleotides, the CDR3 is TGTGCCAGCAGCTTAGGACAGGGTGGGTTGAACATTCAGTACTTC.

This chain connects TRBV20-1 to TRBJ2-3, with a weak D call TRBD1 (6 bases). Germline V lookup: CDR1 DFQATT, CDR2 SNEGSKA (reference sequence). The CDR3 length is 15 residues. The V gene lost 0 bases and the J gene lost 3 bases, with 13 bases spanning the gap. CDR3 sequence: CSARDKGQGTDTQYF. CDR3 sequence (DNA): TGCAGTGCTAGAGATAAGGGTCAGGGGACAGATACGCAGTATTTT.

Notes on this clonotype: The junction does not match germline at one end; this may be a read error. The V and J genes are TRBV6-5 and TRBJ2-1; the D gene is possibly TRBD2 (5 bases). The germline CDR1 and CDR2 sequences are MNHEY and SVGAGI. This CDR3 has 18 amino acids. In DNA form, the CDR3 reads TGTGCCAGCAGTCACTCCCCGCCGTATATTGGGAGTCGCAATGAGCAGTTCTTC. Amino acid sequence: CASSHSPPYIGSRNEQFF.

The CDR3 here is CSAEGTGASGANVLTF. The DNA for the CDR3 is TGCAGCGCCGAGGGGACAGGGGCCAGCGGGGCCAACGTCCTGACTTTC. V is TRBV29-1 and J is TRBJ2-6; 10 bases line up with TRBD1. With 7 bases clipped from V and 4 bases from J, the junction kept 10 bases outside the gene matches. This CDR3 is 16 amino acids long. CDR1 is SQVTM, CDR2 ANQGSEA, per germline.

Here the CDR3 DNA reads TGTGCCGGCTCCCGGCCCAGTCCCTACGAGCAGTACTTC. It specifies CAGSRPSPYEQYF. This sequence joins TRBV7-9 and TRBJ2-7, with D uncertain. Germline CDR1 reads SEHNR; CDR2 reads FQNEAQ (reference sequence). This CDR3 has 13 residues. V lost 11 bases to trimming and J lost 2 bases, with 16 bases between them. The full variable domain, with the rest looked up from reference TRBV7-9 and TRBJ2-7, is DTGVSQNPRHKITKRGQNVTFRCDPISEHNRLYWYRQTLGQGPEFLTYFQNEAQLEKSRLLSDRFSAERPKGSFSTLEIQRTEQGDSAMYLCAGSRPSPYEQYFGPGTRLTVT.